One sample yielded the 5 T cell receptor beta chains listed below, sequenced in a study of Graves' ophthalmopathy and Graves' hyperthyroidism. Amplification of the TCR beta CDR3 regions used RNA transcripts (as template). HTBI primers served in a first-round RT-PCR, which a second-round multiplex PCR followed. TCRdb re-derived calls from the multiplex PCR reads in MiXCR, one entry per CDR3 protein. The sample has 300,000 to 400,000 distinct CDR3 sequences, about 15% seen once. The source material was peripheral blood. The receptors stem from an adult woman with stable Graves' hyperthyroidism.

A few counts support this clonotype. The junction does not match germline at one end; this may be a read error. CDR3 in DNA: TGTGCCAGCAACCCATATTGGACAGGGACGAACACGGAAGCTTTCTTT. This codes for CASNPYWTGTNTEAFF. J is TRBJ1-1 and V is TRBV11-2; TRBD1 matches at 8 bases. The CDR3 has 16 residues. Germline V gene data show CDR1 as SGHAT and CDR2 as FQNNGV. The variable domain in full, completed from reference TRBV11-2 and TRBJ1-1, reads EAGVAQSPRYKIIEKRQSVAFWCNPISGHATLYWYQQILGQGPKLLIQFQNNGVVDDSQLPKDRFSAERLKGVDSTLKIQPAKLEDSAVYLCASNPYWTGTNTEAFFGQGTRLTVV.

In its sample, this clonotype was seen a few times. This may come from a read error, since a much larger clone is one base off. This is likely a read error, given that the CDR3 carries no conserved phenylalanine or tryptophan at its end. This chain links TRBV11-1 with TRBJ2-7, with 9 bases aligning to TRBD2. The germline V gene encodes CDR1 SGHAT and CDR2 FQDESV (reference sequence). The CDR3 contains 14 residues. With V trimmed by 5 bases and J by 3 bases, 5 bases remained unmatched. The CDR3 reads CASSTSSGIYEQYS. The CDR3 DNA reads as TGTGCCAGCAGCACCTCTAGCGGGATCTACGAGCAGTACTCC.

V gene TRBV20-1 combines with J gene TRBJ2-7; 8 bases map to TRBD1. The J segment lost 3 bases and the V segment lost 5 bases, leaving 9 bases of the junction unmatched. Germline assignment: CDR1 DFQATT and CDR2 SNEGSKA (reference sequence). This CDR3 spans 14 amino acids. CDR3 bases: TGCAGTGCTCGAGCGGACAGGGAAAACTACGAGCAGTACTTC. Amino acids: CSARADRENYEQYF.

This clonotype was seen only a few times. V gene TRBV20-1 combines with J gene TRBJ1-2, with no clear D. Germline loops: CDR1 DFQATT, CDR2 SNEGSKA (reference sequence). CDR3 length equals 14 residues. Trimming pared 0 bases from V and 6 bases from J, leaving 14 bases between. CDR3 loop: CSARDRRSQNGYTF. The CDR3 nucleotides read TGCAGTGCTAGAGATCGACGGAGCCAGAATGGCTACACCTTC.

This clonotype has ten or more counts. This chain uses TRBV28 with TRBJ1-5, with 7 bases identical to TRBD1. CDR3 length: 17 residues. V was clipped by 5 bases and J by 3 bases; unmatched bases: 13. Germline assignment: CDR1 MDHEN and CDR2 SYDVKM. CDR3 sequence (DNA): TGTGCCAGCAGTCCTATAACCGGGACAGCCGACAATCAGCCCCAGCATTTT. This sequence encodes CASSPITGTADNQPQHF.